This TCR beta chain was found in a study of T-cell memory formation after mild COVID-19. About the study: TCR clusters largely stayed donor specific. Study findings and constraints: What remained unconfirmed was the SARS-CoV-2 specificity of second-wave clones peaking on day 37. CD4+ clones that contracted lay mainly in CM and EM; CD8+ ones lay in EMRA.

Constant-segment primers served in 5'RACE that generated TCR alpha and TCR beta cDNA libraries bearing sample barcodes and UMIs. TCRdb re-called the 5' RACE reads through MiXCR, storing one row per CDR3 protein. The profile covers some 440,000 distinct CDR3 sequences, with around 25% appearing a single time and 12% taken by the ten largest. Comments on this clonotype: Its antigen is unidentified.

The germline gives CDR1 SQVTM, CDR2 ANQGSEA. The CDR3 is 10 residues long. With V trimmed by 7 bases and J by 8 bases, 2 bases remained unmatched. The clonotype originates from an adult woman who had mild COVID-19 (a few samples of this study predate the infection). Cell type and time point are not known. This chain connects TRBV29-1 to TRBJ1-1; 9 bases fit TRBD1. The sequencing input was PBMCs or a T cell subset sorted from them (not recorded which). Here the CDR3 DNA reads TGCAGCGGTGGGACAGGGGAAGCTTTCTTT. Amino acids: CSGGTGEAFF.